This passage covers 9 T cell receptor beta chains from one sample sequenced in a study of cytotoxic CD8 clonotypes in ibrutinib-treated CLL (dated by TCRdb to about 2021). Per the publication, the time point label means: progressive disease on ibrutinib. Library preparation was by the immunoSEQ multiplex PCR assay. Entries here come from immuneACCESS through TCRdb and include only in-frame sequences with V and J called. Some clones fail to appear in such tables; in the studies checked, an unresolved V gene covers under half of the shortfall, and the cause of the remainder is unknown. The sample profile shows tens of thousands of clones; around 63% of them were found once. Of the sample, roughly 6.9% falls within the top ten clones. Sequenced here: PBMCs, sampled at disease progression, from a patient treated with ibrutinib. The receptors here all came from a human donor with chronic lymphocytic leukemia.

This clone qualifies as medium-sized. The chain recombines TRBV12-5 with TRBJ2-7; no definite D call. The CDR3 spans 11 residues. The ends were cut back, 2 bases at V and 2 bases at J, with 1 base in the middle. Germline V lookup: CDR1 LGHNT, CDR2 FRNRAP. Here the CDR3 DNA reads TGTGCTAGTGGTTTGACCTACGAGCAGTACTTC. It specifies CASGLTYEQYF.

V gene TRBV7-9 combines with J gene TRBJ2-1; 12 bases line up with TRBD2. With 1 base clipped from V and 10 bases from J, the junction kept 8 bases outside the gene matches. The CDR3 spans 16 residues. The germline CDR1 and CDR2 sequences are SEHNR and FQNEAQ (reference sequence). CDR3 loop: CASSLVMTSGRREQFF. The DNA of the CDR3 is TGTGCCAGCAGCTTAGTTATGACTAGCGGGAGAAGAGAGCAGTTCTTC. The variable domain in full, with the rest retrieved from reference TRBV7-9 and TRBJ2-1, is DTGVSQNPRHKITKRGQNVTFRCDPISEHNRLYWYRQTLGQGPEFLTYFQNEAQLEKSRLLSDRFSAERPKGSFSTLEIQRTEQGDSAMYLCASSLVMTSGRREQFFGPGTRLTVL.

CDR3 sequence reads: CASSPAAGVAYNEQFF. CDR3 nucleotides: TGTGCCAGCAGCCCGGCGGCGGGAGTTGCCTACAATGAGCAGTTCTTC. The chain joins TRBV7-6 to TRBJ2-1, with TRBD2 matching over 7 bases. CDR1 is SGHVS, CDR2 FNYEAQ, per germline. V lost 5 bases, J lost 2 bases, and 9 bases stayed unmatched. This CDR3 region has 16 residues.

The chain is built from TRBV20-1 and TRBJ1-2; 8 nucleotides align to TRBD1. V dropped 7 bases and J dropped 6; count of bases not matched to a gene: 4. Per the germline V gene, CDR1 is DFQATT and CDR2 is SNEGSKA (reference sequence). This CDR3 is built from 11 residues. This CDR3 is CSVPGGDGYTF. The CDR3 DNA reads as TGCAGTGTCCCAGGGGGCGATGGCTACACCTTC.

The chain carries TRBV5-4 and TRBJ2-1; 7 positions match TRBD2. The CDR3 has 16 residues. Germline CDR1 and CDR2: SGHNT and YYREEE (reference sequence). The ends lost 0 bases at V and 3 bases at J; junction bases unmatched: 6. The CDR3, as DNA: TGTGCCAGCAGCTTGGAGCTAGCGGCAATCTACAATGAGCAGTTCTTC. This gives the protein CASSLELAAIYNEQFF. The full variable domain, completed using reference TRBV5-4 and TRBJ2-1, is ETGVTQSPTHLIKTRGQQVTLRCSSQSGHNTVSWYQQALGQGPQFIFQYYREEENGRGNFPPRFSGLQFPNYSSELNVNALELDDSALYLCASSLELAAIYNEQFFGPGTRLTVL.

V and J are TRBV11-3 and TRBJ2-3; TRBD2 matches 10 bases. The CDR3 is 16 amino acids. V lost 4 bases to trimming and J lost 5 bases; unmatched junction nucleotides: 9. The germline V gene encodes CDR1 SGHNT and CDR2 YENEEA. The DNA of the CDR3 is TGTGCCAGCAGCTCCCGAGCGGGGGGGCTCGGAGATACGCAGTATTTT. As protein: CASSSRAGGLGDTQYF. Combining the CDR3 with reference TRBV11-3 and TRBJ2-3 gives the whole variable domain EAGVVQSPRYKIIEKKQPVAFWCNPISGHNTLYWYLQNLGQGPELLIRYENEEAVDDSQLPKDRFSAERLKGVDSTLKIQPAELGDSAVYLCASSSRAGGLGDTQYFGPGTRLTVL.

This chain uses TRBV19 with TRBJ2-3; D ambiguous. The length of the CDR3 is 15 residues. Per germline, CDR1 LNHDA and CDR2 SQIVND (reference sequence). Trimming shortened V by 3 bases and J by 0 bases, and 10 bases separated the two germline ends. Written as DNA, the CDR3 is TGTGCCAGTAGTATCTTGGCGACTAGCACAGATACGCAGTATTTT. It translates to CASSILATSTDTQYF.

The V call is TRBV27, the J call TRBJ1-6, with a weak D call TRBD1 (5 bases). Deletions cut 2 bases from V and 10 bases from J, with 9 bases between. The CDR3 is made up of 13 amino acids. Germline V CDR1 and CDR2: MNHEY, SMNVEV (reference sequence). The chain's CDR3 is CASSLAGNSPLHF. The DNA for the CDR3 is TGTGCCAGCAGTTTAGCAGGGAACTCACCCCTCCACTTT.

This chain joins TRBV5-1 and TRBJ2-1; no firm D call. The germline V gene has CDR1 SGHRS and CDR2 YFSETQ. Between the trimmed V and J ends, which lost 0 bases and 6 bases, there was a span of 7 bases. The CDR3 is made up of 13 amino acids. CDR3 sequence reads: CASSLGDFNEQFF. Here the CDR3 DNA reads TGCGCCAGCAGCTTGGGTGACTTCAATGAGCAGTTCTTC. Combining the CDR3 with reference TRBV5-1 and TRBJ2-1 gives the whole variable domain KAGVTQTPRYLIKTRGQQVTLSCSPISGHRSVSWYQQTPGQGLQFLFEYFSETQRNKGNFPGRFSGRQFSNSRSEMNVSTLELGDSALYLCASSLGDFNEQFFGPGTRLTVL.